Below, 27 T cell receptor beta chains from the same sample are listed, as sequenced in a study of T cell responses to AZD1222 COVID-19 vaccine. Profiling relied on immunoSEQ multiplex PCR, and the TCRdb table lists in-frame clones only, not all of them. The sample yields about 170,000 clones, 85% to 95% seen once. This material consisted of peripheral blood, taken on day 0 of AZD1222 vaccination. The receptor set was obtained from an adult in good health.

This chain uses TRBV18 with TRBJ2-7; perhaps D is TRBD1 or TRBD2 (5 bases each). The CDR3 sequence is 14 residues long. V lost 4 bases and J 3 bases, leaving 13 bases between the germline ends. Germline CDR1 is KGHSH and CDR2 is LQKENI. CDR3 protein: CASSRRGAIYEQYF. The CDR3 DNA is TGTGCCAGCTCACGCCGGGGCGCGATCTACGAGCAGTACTTC.

This clone occurred once. Here the CDR3 reads CASSPDSGYGYTF. CDR3 coding DNA: TGTGCCAGCAGTCCGGACAGCGGCTATGGCTACACCTTC. The genes are TRBV6-4 and TRBJ1-2; D is perhaps TRBD1 (6 bases). Germline V gene lookup returns CDR1 MRHNA and CDR2 SNTAGT. This CDR3 has 13 amino acids. Trimming removed 5 bases at V and 4 bases at J, with 11 bases between.

This clone showed up just once. This same CDR3 is encoded by further DNA sequences in the sample. The chain recombines TRBV12-3 or TRBV12-4 with TRBJ1-4; D unclear. The CDR3 contains 12 residues. V was clipped by 2 bases and J by 7 bases, with 5 bases between them. The CDR3, as DNA: TGTGCCAGCAGTTTATTTGGTGAAAAACTGTTTTTT. It translates to CASSLFGEKLFF.

V gene TRBV7-6 combines with J gene TRBJ2-7; D might be TRBD1 (6 bases). The length of the CDR3 is 15 residues. Germline CDR1 and CDR2: SGHVS and FNYEAQ. V shed 1 base and J shed 5 bases, with 15 bases lying between them. This CDR3 reads CASSLGWGLGNEQYF. The CDR3 DNA is TGTGCCAGCAGCTTAGGATGGGGGCTTGGGAACGAGCAGTACTTC.

The chain carries TRBV27 and TRBJ1-2, with 8 bases matching TRBD1. The germline CDR1 and CDR2 sequences are MNHEY and SMNVEV (reference sequence). V shed 1 base and J 0 bases; nucleotides not matched to a gene: 10. The CDR3 consists of 18 residues. In nucleotides, the CDR3 is TGTGCCAGCAGTTTATATCTGCCGGGACAGGCATCTAACTATGGCTACACCTTC. It codes for CASSLYLPGQASNYGYTF.

The V gene is TRBV28, the J gene TRBJ2-4; D may be TRBD1 or TRBD2 (5 bases each). CDR3 size: 14 residues. Between the trimmed V and J ends, which lost 7 bases and 4 bases, there was a span of 14 bases. Per the germline V gene, CDR1 is MDHEN and CDR2 is SYDVKM. The CDR3 loop reads CASTWDRVKNIQYF. In DNA form, the CDR3 reads TGTGCCAGCACCTGGGACCGAGTAAAAAACATTCAGTACTTC.

The V call is TRBV29-1, the J call TRBJ2-5, with D tentatively TRBD1 or TRBD2 (5 bases each). Trimming stripped 6 bases from V and 0 bases from J, with 8 bases between. CDR1 SQVTM and CDR2 ANQGSEA come from the germline V gene. CDR3 length: 12 amino acids. The DNA of the CDR3 is TGCAGCGTGGGACCCTACCAAGAGACCCAGTACTTC. Protein product: CSVGPYQETQYF.

The chain is built from TRBV19 and TRBJ2-1; TRBD2 might be the D (6 bases). The germline CDR1 and CDR2 sequences are LNHDA and SQIVND (reference sequence). The V end lost 4 bases, the J end lost 8 bases, and 9 bases lay between the germline ends. The CDR3 has 12 residues. Written as DNA, the CDR3 is TGTGCCAGTAGTAATGGAGGGTATGAGCAGTTCTTC. This sequence encodes CASSNGGYEQFF.

This clone was recorded once. This chain connects TRBV23-1 to TRBJ2-7; TRBD1 agrees at 9 bases. TRBV23-1 is treated as an ORF (open reading frame) with a function not yet certain. The CDR3 spans 14 residues. The ends lost 6 bases at V and 3 bases at J; junction bases unmatched: 6. The CDR3 nucleotides are TGCGCCAGCAGGCACAAGACAGGGGGCTACGAGCAGTACTTC. Translation gives CASRHKTGGYEQYF.

This rearrangement joins TRBV7-2 to TRBJ1-2, with TRBD1 as a possible D gene (5 bases). Per germline, CDR1 SGHTA and CDR2 FQGNSA. The V end was cut by 1 base, the J end by 1 base, with 10 bases between. CDR3 size: 15 residues. The CDR3 DNA is TGTGCCAGCAGCTTAGTGGGGGACGGTAACTATGGCTACACCTTC. Amino acid sequence: CASSLVGDGNYGYTF.

In this sample, this clone turned up once. The chain uses TRBV7-6 and TRBJ1-1, with 9 nucleotides matching TRBD1. This CDR3 has 15 amino acids. After removal of 4 bases from V and 3 bases from J, the junction contained 6 bases not matched to a gene. CDR1 is SGHVS and CDR2 is FNYEAQ in the germline V gene. The DNA for the CDR3 is TGTGCCAGCAGCTCGTCCCGGACAGGGGACACTGAAGCTTTCTTT. Encoded protein: CASSSSRTGDTEAFF.

V gene TRBV20-1 combines with J gene TRBJ2-7; no firm D call. The CDR3 has 13 residues. V was shortened by 3 bases and J by 5 bases, with 14 bases between the two germline ends. Germline values: CDR1 DFQATT, CDR2 SNEGSKA (reference sequence). For the CDR3, the DNA is TGCAGTGCTAGTCTCCGGGCGATAAACGAGCAGTACTTC. The encoded protein is CSASLRAINEQYF.

This chain joins TRBV2 and TRBJ1-3, with no clear D. Trimming stripped 1 base from V and 8 bases from J, with 15 bases between. Germline assignment: CDR1 SNHLY and CDR2 FYNNEI. The CDR3 sequence is 15 residues long. Written as DNA, the CDR3 is TGTGCCAGCAGTGAAGGGGTCCAAAACAGCTACACCATATATTTT. Protein sequence: CASSEGVQNSYTIYF.

This chain joins TRBV6-5 and TRBJ1-1; D is unclear. The CDR3 is made up of 13 amino acids. V lost 2 bases, J lost 1 base, and 5 bases lay in between. Germline V gene sequence: CDR1 MNHEY, CDR2 SVGAGI. The DNA for the CDR3 is TGTGCCAGCAGTTACGCGAGGAACACTGAAGCTTTCTTT. Protein sequence: CASSYARNTEAFF.

The chain has TRBV24-1 and TRBJ2-7; D unresolved. Trimming stripped 11 bases from V and 1 base from J, with 11 bases between. Germline CDR1 KGHDR, CDR2 SFDVKD. The CDR3 consists of 12 residues. The CDR3 nucleotides read TGTGCCAACTCACTTTTTTCCTACGAGCAGTACTTC. This codes for CANSLFSYEQYF.

The gene calls are TRBV10-1 and TRBJ1-5, with 10 bases that match TRBD1. Germline values: CDR1 WNHNN, CDR2 SYGVQD (reference sequence). The CDR3 consists of 17 residues. J was trimmed by 6 bases and V by 6 bases; bases with no gene match: 14. The CDR3 DNA is TGCGCCAGCAGGATGGACAGGGGGATTAGTATGGGTCAGCCCCAGCATTTT. Amino acid sequence: CASRMDRGISMGQPQHF.

V is TRBV27 and J is TRBJ1-6, with D possibly matching TRBD1 (6 bases). Germline assignment: CDR1 MNHEY and CDR2 SMNVEV (reference sequence). The V end lost 5 bases, the J end lost 9 bases, and 23 bases lay between the germline ends. The CDR3 is 17 amino acids. The CDR3 DNA is TGTGCCAGCAGTGAGGCAGGGGTCGGGGGAAGGGCTTCACCCCTCCACTTT. The encoded protein is CASSEAGVGGRASPLHF.

The chain uses TRBV19 and TRBJ2-1, with 11 bases lining up with TRBD1. This CDR3 has 15 amino acids. Germline V lookup: CDR1 LNHDA, CDR2 SQIVND (reference sequence). J was trimmed by 8 bases and V by 4 bases; bases with no gene match: 7. The CDR3 DNA sequence: TGTGCCAGTAGTACCTGGACAGGGGGCATCGATGAGCAGTTCTTC. Protein sequence: CASSTWTGGIDEQFF.

This clone was seen a handful of times. The rearrangement joins TRBV27 to TRBJ1-2; 7 nucleotides align to TRBD1. With V trimmed by 5 bases and J by 3 bases, 3 bases remained unmatched. Germline lookup yields CDR1 MNHEY and CDR2 SMNVEV (reference sequence). The CDR3 is made up of 13 amino acids. This CDR3 reads CASSPGQYYGYTF. In nucleotides, the CDR3 is TGTGCCAGCAGTCCGGGACAGTACTATGGCTACACCTTC.

The CDR3 here is CASSYEGTAYGYTF. Written as DNA, the CDR3 is TGTGCCAGCAGTTACGAGGGTACCGCCTATGGCTACACCTTC. This chain uses TRBV6-5 with TRBJ1-2; the D is unclear. The CDR3 runs to 14 residues. Trimming cost V 2 bases and J 4 bases, with 11 bases left between them. The V gene's germline CDR1 is MNHEY and CDR2 SVGAGI.

The chain carries TRBV29-1 and TRBJ1-2; 9 bases fit TRBD1. V trimming: 6 bases; J trimming: 0 bases; junction bases outside the gene matches: 5. Germline V gene sequence: CDR1 SQVTM, CDR2 ANQGSEA. This CDR3 has 14 amino acids. CDR3: CSVGQGQPNYGYTF. In DNA, the CDR3 is TGCAGCGTGGGACAGGGACAACCTAACTATGGCTACACCTTC.

The chain combines TRBV9 with TRBJ1-2; the D gene is possibly TRBD1 (6 bases). This CDR3 contains 15 residues. V lost 0 bases and J lost 4, with 13 bases in between. In germline, CDR1 is SGDLS, CDR2 YYNGEE. CDR3 amino acids: CASSVARTAAYGYTF. CDR3 DNA sequence: TGTGCCAGCAGCGTAGCTAGGACAGCCGCCTATGGCTACACCTTC.

The chain employs TRBV15 and TRBJ2-7, with 7 bases identical to TRBD1. The CDR3 loop spans 15 amino acids. Trimming took 3 bases from V and 0 from J; bases not matched to a gene: 5. Germline V lookup: CDR1 LNHNV, CDR2 YYDKDF (reference sequence). The CDR3 DNA reads as TGTGCCACCAGCAGGGATGGGACAGTCTCCTACGAGCAGTACTTC. Translation: CATSRDGTVSYEQYF.

The chain carries TRBV6-5 and TRBJ1-2, with 9 bases lining up with TRBD1. Per germline, CDR1 MNHEY and CDR2 SVGAGI. The CDR3 sequence is 13 residues long. Losses at the gene ends were 7 bases for V and 6 bases for J; bases not matched to a gene: 6. CDR3 sequence reads: CASTLGTGHGYTF. In DNA form, the CDR3 reads TGTGCCAGCACTTTAGGGACAGGGCATGGCTACACCTTC.

The rearrangement uses TRBV15 and TRBJ1-3; a weak D match, TRBD1 (6 bases). The V end lost 3 bases, the J end lost 2 bases, and 14 bases lay between the germline ends. Per germline, CDR1 LNHNV and CDR2 YYDKDF (reference sequence). There are 16 residues in the CDR3. This CDR3 is CATSSTLGGAGNTIYF. The CDR3, as DNA: TGTGCCACCAGCAGTACCCTAGGGGGAGCTGGAAACACCATATATTTT.

The V gene is TRBV3-1 (or the pseudogene TRBV3-2), the J gene TRBJ1-1; D is unclear. The CDR3 totals 14 residues. V lost 1 base and J lost 4, with 10 bases in between. CDR1 and CDR2 (germline): LGHDT, YNNKEL (reference sequence). In DNA, the CDR3 is TGTGCCAGCAGCCAAGTGCGACGGGGCACTGAAGCTTTCTTT. It encodes CASSQVRRGTEAFF.

The rearrangement links TRBV19 to TRBJ1-5; D remains unclear. The CDR3 loop spans 14 amino acids. V lost 11 bases, J lost 5 bases, and 19 bases lay in between. The germline gives CDR1 LNHDA, CDR2 SQIVND (reference sequence). This CDR3 is CAVSRVRADQPQHF. As DNA, the CDR3 is TGTGCCGTCTCCCGTGTTAGGGCTGATCAGCCCCAGCATTTT.